Given below is one TCR beta chain in context. Its antigen is unknown. The PCR employed 60 Vbeta primers together with 13 Jbeta primers. Profiled with immunoSEQ multiplex PCR; TCRdb holds only in-frame clones, not every one. The sample includes just over 200,000 clones, around 70% of them seen just once. These data belong to a study of cytomegalovirus exposure and HLA in healthy donors. General study findings and limits: Earlier analysis yielded a pattern in which most TCR beta V segments were productive about 90% or about 30% of the time. In most subjects, TCR beta sequences reportedly gave accurate predictions of HLA-A and HLA-B alleles.

The sample taken for sequencing was PBMCs. The TCR originated in a man aged 40-49 years in good health and CMV-seropositive.

The CDR3: CASSLGDTKAKNIQYF. Written as DNA, the CDR3 is TGCGCCAGCAGCTTGGGAGACACGAAGGCCAAAAACATTCAGTACTTC. The J gene is TRBJ2-4, the V gene TRBV5-1, with no clear D. Trimming pared 0 bases from V and 1 base from J, leaving 11 bases between. The CDR3 is made up of 16 amino acids. Germline V gene lookup returns CDR1 SGHRS and CDR2 YFSETQ.